Following are 23 T cell receptor beta chains from one sample sequenced in a study of blood T cell repertoires in COVID-19. Sequenced by immunoSEQ multiplex PCR; TCRdb stores in-frame clones only, minus some. The repertoire includes under 150,000 clones, approximately 80% of them detected once, and roughly 3.8% sits in the top ten. The specimen sequenced was PBMCs or T cells enriched from blood (not recorded which). These receptors originate from a man aged 45-65 years in a cohort exposed to, infected with or recovered from COVID-19 (not recorded which).

The CDR3 loop reads CASGLAGGVYGYTF. In DNA form, the CDR3 reads TGTGCCAGCGGCCTGGCAGGGGGAGTCTATGGCTACACCTTC. The chain joins TRBV7-2 to TRBJ1-2, with 7 bases matching TRBD1. J was trimmed by 4 bases and V by 8 bases; bases with no gene match: 10. Germline loops: CDR1 SGHTA, CDR2 FQGNSA. This CDR3 has 14 residues.

This chain connects TRBV5-1 to TRBJ2-1; a weak D match, TRBD2 (6 bases). CDR1 SGHRS and CDR2 YFSETQ come from the germline V gene. Trimming left V 0 bases short and J 4 bases short, with 14 bases between. This CDR3 has 16 residues. The DNA for the CDR3 is TGCGCCAGCAGCTTGGAGGGGACTGGCTCTTACAATGAGCAGTTCTTC. Amino acids: CASSLEGTGSYNEQFF.

This chain uses TRBV7-9 with TRBJ1-5; perhaps TRBD1 as D (6 bases). This CDR3 has 15 residues. Trimming took off 3 bases at V and 8 bases at J, with 17 bases between the two ends. Per the germline V gene, CDR1 is SEHNR and CDR2 is FQNEAQ (reference sequence). The CDR3 sequence is CASSLGDTSFEPQHF. As DNA, the CDR3 is TGTGCCAGCAGCTTGGGGGACACGTCGTTCGAGCCCCAGCATTTT.

This sequence joins TRBV19 and TRBJ1-5, with unresolved D. V dropped 3 bases and J dropped 0 bases, with 15 bases sitting between them. The CDR3 has 17 residues. Looked up from germline, CDR1 is LNHDA and CDR2 is SQIVND (reference sequence). The CDR3 DNA follows: TGTGCCAGTAGTATCACGGGGAATACATATAGCAATCAGCCCCAGCATTTT. Protein: CASSITGNTYSNQPQHF.

The CDR3 DNA reads as TGCGCCAGCAGCTTGAAGCTGGGGACACATATCGGCTCCGATGAGCAGTTCTTC. Translating it yields CASSLKLGTHIGSDEQFF. The chain combines TRBV5-1 with TRBJ2-1, with D maybe TRBD1 (6 bases). This CDR3 is 18 amino acids long. The germline V and J ends were trimmed by 1 base and 8 bases, with 25 bases remaining between them. Germline CDR1 reads SGHRS; CDR2 reads YFSETQ.

CDR3 bases: TGTGCCAGTAGTCTCCAGGGGAAGTACGAGCAGTACTTC. It encodes CASSLQGKYEQYF. The chain employs TRBV19 and TRBJ2-7, with D tentatively TRBD1 (6 bases). Trimming took off 5 bases at V and 4 bases at J, with 12 bases between the two ends. The CDR3 contains 13 residues. The germline V gene has CDR1 LNHDA and CDR2 SQIVND (reference sequence).

This clone was seen more than once but under ten times. The V call is TRBV20-1, the J call TRBJ1-3; tentatively, D is TRBD1 (5 bases). V shed 3 bases and J shed 4 bases, with 16 bases lying between them. The CDR3 is 15 residues long. Germline lookup yields CDR1 DFQATT and CDR2 SNEGSKA (reference sequence). CDR3 coding DNA: TGCAGTGCTAGTAACGCAGGGTCTATGGGAAACACCATATATTTT. It encodes CSASNAGSMGNTIYF.

This clone was counted once. V and J are TRBV4-1 and TRBJ2-1; 13 bases are a match to TRBD2. Germline CDR1 is MGHRA and CDR2 is YSYEKL. V was pared by 4 bases and J by 9 bases, with 6 bases of the junction left unmatched. The CDR3 sequence is 15 residues long. CDR3 residues: CASSPHGLAGVEQFF. CDR3 DNA sequence: TGCGCCAGCAGCCCCCACGGACTAGCGGGAGTTGAGCAGTTCTTC.

As regards this clone: At one boundary the junction diverges from the germline segment, which might be a read error. The V and J genes are TRBV7-8 and TRBJ2-2, with D possibly being TRBD1 (5 bases). CDR3 size: 15 residues. Germline V lookup: CDR1 SGHVS, CDR2 FQNEAQ. In nucleotides, the CDR3 is TGTGCCAGCACCTTATTTGGGGCAGGTGTCGGGGAGCTGTTTTTT. Translated: CASTLFGAGVGELFF. The full variable domain, completed using reference TRBV7-8 and TRBJ2-2, is GAGVSQSPRYKVAKRGQDVALRCDPISGHVSLFWYQQALGQGPEFLTYFQNEAQLDKSGLPSDRFFAERPEGSVSTLKIQRTQQEDSAVYLCASTLFGAGVGELFFGEGSRLTVL.

This clone was recorded once. The chain recombines TRBV10-1 with TRBJ1-1, with 9 bases identical to TRBD1. The CDR3 covers 14 residues. J lost 5 bases, V lost 6 bases, and 7 bases had no gene match. Per germline, CDR1 WNHNN and CDR2 SYGVQD (reference sequence). The CDR3, as DNA: TGCGCCAGCAGGTTACAGGGGGCTTCGACTGAAGCTTTCTTT. As protein: CASRLQGASTEAFF.

This clone came up once. The V call is TRBV7-9, the J call TRBJ1-5, with D possibly matching TRBD1 (5 bases). V shed 6 bases and J shed 9 bases, with 18 bases lying between them. This CDR3 comprises 14 residues. Germline V gene data show CDR1 as SEHNR and CDR2 as FQNEAQ (reference sequence). CDR3 sequence: CASSHTGATAPQHF. In DNA form, the CDR3 reads TGTGCCAGCAGTCATACAGGAGCTACCGCGCCCCAGCATTTT.

A single count supports this clone. The CDR3 bases are TGTGCCTGGGCCCCCGGGGGAAGTCAGCCCCAGCATTTT. Its translation is CAWAPGGSQPQHF. This chain connects TRBV30 to TRBJ1-5; D is perhaps TRBD1 (5 bases). This CDR3 has 13 residues. Trimming left V 5 bases short and J 6 bases short, with 14 bases between. The germline V gene has CDR1 GTSNPN and CDR2 SVGIG (reference sequence).

The chain recombines TRBV5-4 with TRBJ1-4, with no clear D. Trimming cost V 0 bases and J 13 bases, with 19 bases left between them. The CDR3 is 15 residues long. Germline V CDR1 and CDR2: SGHNT, YYREEE (reference sequence). The CDR3 DNA sequence: TGTGCCAGCAGCTTGGCACCGGGAGCCGGAAAAGGACTGTTTTTT. It translates to CASSLAPGAGKGLFF.

The V call is TRBV3-1 (or the pseudogene TRBV3-2), the J call TRBJ2-5, with D tentatively TRBD1 (5 bases). V shed 1 base and J shed 5 bases, with 11 bases lying between them. CDR1 is LGHDT and CDR2 is YNNKEL in the germline V gene (reference sequence). This CDR3 is built from 14 residues. The CDR3 reads CASSQVIAGETQYF. DNA for the CDR3: TGTGCCAGCAGCCAAGTGATAGCAGGGGAGACCCAGTACTTC.

The gene calls are TRBV29-1 and TRBJ2-7; TRBD1 aligns across 8 bases. The germline CDR1 and CDR2 sequences are SQVTM and ANQGSEA. CDR3 length equals 14 residues. The junction had 2 bases not matched to a gene; V was cut back by 1 base and J by 0 bases. CDR3 in DNA: TGCAGCGTTGAAGGACAGGGGAGCTCCTACGAGCAGTACTTC. It is translated as CSVEGQGSSYEQYF.

The chain combines TRBV5-4 with TRBJ2-3, with TRBD1 as a possible D gene (5 bases). Trimming took 1 base from V and 1 from J, leaving 7 bases between them. The CDR3 contains 14 residues. The germline gives CDR1 SGHNT, CDR2 YYREEE (reference sequence). The CDR3 coding sequence is TGTGCCAGCAGCTTGAGGGGCGGCACAGATACGCAGTATTTT. Its protein is CASSLRGGTDTQYF.

CDR3 in amino acids: CASSDQGTGELFF. Written as DNA, the CDR3 is TGTGCCAGCAGTGATCAGGGCACCGGGGAGCTGTTTTTT. The chain is built from TRBV25-1 and TRBJ2-2, with D possibly being TRBD1 (5 bases). The CDR3 sequence is 13 residues long. Trimming removed 3 bases from V and 4 bases from J, with 6 bases in between. Germline values: CDR1 MGHDK, CDR2 SYGVNS.

The chain has TRBV18 and TRBJ1-2, with 9 bases lining up with TRBD1. V lost 2 bases, J lost 3 bases, and 7 bases stayed unmatched. The CDR3 is made up of 16 amino acids. Germline V gene data show CDR1 as KGHSH and CDR2 as LQKENI. The CDR3 DNA follows: TGTGCCAGCTCACCAAGACAGGGGGGAGGCGACTATGGCTACACCTTC. This codes for CASSPRQGGGDYGYTF.

This clone has only a few counts. The chain joins TRBV7-2 to TRBJ2-2; TRBD1 aligns across 7 bases. Germline V gives CDR1 SGHTA, CDR2 FQGNSA. This CDR3 has 17 residues. V dropped 3 bases and J dropped 0; count of bases not matched to a gene: 7. CDR3 sequence: CASSFNRGGANTGELFF. The CDR3 nucleotides are TGTGCCAGCAGCTTTAACAGGGGTGGGGCGAACACCGGGGAGCTGTTTTTT.

CDR3 bases: TGCAGCGTTGTTCAGGGGGCTAATCCTTACAATGAGCAGTTCTTC. This encodes CSVVQGANPYNEQFF. This chain connects TRBV29-1 to TRBJ2-1, with 8 bases identical to TRBD1. V dropped 4 bases and J dropped 4; count of bases not matched to a gene: 9. The CDR3 spans 15 residues. Germline V gives CDR1 SQVTM, CDR2 ANQGSEA.

The rearrangement links TRBV9 to TRBJ2-7, with TRBD1 identical over 8 bases. This CDR3 region has 12 residues. V shed 3 bases, J shed 7 bases, and the junction held 3 bases outside the gene matches. Per the germline V gene, CDR1 is SGDLS and CDR2 is YYNGEE. The CDR3 loop reads CASSGTGSEQYF. For the CDR3, the DNA is TGTGCCAGCAGCGGGACAGGGAGTGAGCAGTACTTC.

The chain joins TRBV24-1 to TRBJ1-1; D gene uncertain. CDR3 length: 12 amino acids. Per germline, CDR1 KGHDR and CDR2 SFDVKD. Trimming took 5 bases from V and 5 from J, leaving 8 bases between them. DNA of the CDR3: TGTGCCACCAGTGGGGGAGGGACTGAAGCTTTCTTT. Its protein product is CATSGGGTEAFF.

The rearrangement uses TRBV6-1 and TRBJ1-2; 7 nucleotides agree with TRBD1. This CDR3 contains 17 residues. V lost 4 bases to trimming and J lost 0 bases; unmatched junction nucleotides: 11. The germline V gene encodes CDR1 MNHNS and CDR2 SASEGT. This CDR3 reads CASSGRQGLPANYGYTF. CDR3 nucleotides: TGTGCCAGCAGTGGTCGACAGGGCCTTCCAGCTAACTATGGCTACACCTTC.